The rows below give T cell receptor beta chains drawn from one sample of a study of T cell repertoires in cytomegalovirus infection. Using its own MiXCR run on the reads, TCRdb lists one record per CDR3 protein. The repertoire has 150,000 to 200,000 distinct CDR3 sequences, about an eighth of them found once; the top ten carry roughly a quarter. The specimen sequenced was PBMCs. Source of these receptors: a human donor in good health (CMV status not recorded). Some clones in this sample may be carry-over from other donors' samples. Both conserved end residues are part of each CDR3. D genes are given only for firm matches. Where a row states a size, it is once, few, many or the class of an expanded clone; other rows omit it.

D,size,J,V,DNA,CDR3
-,many,TRBJ2-1,TRBV7-3,TGTGCCAGCAGCCGCGGGGCAGGGGTTGCCTACAATGAGCAGTTCTTC,CASSRGAGVAYNEQFF
-,many,TRBJ1-1,TRBV7-9,TGTGCCAGCAGCGGAACAGGGCTGAACACTGAAGCTTTCTTT,CASSGTGLNTEAFF
TRBD1,many,TRBJ1-2,TRBV7-9,TGTGCCAGCAGCTTAGTCGAGGACAGGGTTGGCTACACCTTC,CASSLVEDRVGYTF
TRBD1,many,TRBJ2-7,TRBV7-8,TGTGCCAGCAGCGACGGGACAGGGAGTTTCGGCGAGCAGTACTTC,CASSDGTGSFGEQYF
TRBD1,-,TRBJ1-2,TRBV20-1,TGCAGTGCTAGAGGGACAGGGGATGGCTACACCTTC,CSARGTGDGYTF
-,-,TRBJ1-2,TRBV7-9,TGTGCCAGCAGCGGCACGACGATAGGCGGCTACACCTTC,CASSGTTIGGYTF
TRBD1,many,TRBJ2-6,TRBV28,TGTGCCAGCAAGCCGGGACAGGAGATCTCTGGGGCCAACGTCCTGACTTTC,CASKPGQEISGANVLTF
-,few,TRBJ2-7,TRBV4-1,TGCGCCAGCGCTAGGCTTGAGGGGGAATCCTACGAGCAGTACTTC,CASARLEGESYEQYF
TRBD2,many,TRBJ2-1,TRBV7-2,TGTGCCAGCAGCCTACTAGCGGGGGGGTTCCATGAGCAGTTCTTC,CASSLLAGGFHEQFF
TRBD2,-,TRBJ2-2,TRBV10-3,TGTGCCATCAGTGAGTCGTGGAGGACTAGCGGGGCTAACTCCGGGGAGCTGTTTTTT,CAISESWRTSGANSGELFF
TRBD1,-,TRBJ2-5,TRBV4-3,TGCGCCAGCAGCCAAGGGAGCACAGGGGCCGGAGAGACCCAGTACTTC,CASSQGSTGAGETQYF
-,many,TRBJ1-2,TRBV11-2,TGTGCCAGCAGCTGGCAGGGCTATGGCTACACCTTC,CASSWQGYGYTF